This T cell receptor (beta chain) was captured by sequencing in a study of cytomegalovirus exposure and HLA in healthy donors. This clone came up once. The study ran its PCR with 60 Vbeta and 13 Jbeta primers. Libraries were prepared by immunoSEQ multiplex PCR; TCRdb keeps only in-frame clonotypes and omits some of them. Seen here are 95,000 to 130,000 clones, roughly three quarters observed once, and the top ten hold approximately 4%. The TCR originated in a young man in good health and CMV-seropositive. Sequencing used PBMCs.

CDR3 nucleotides: TGTGCCAGCAGCACCCACAGGAGACATAGCAATCAGCCCCAGCATTTT. This translates into CASSTHRRHSNQPQHF. The V gene is TRBV7-8, the J gene TRBJ1-5; tentatively, D is TRBD1 (5 bases). This CDR3 spans 16 amino acids. Germline lookup yields CDR1 SGHVS and CDR2 FQNEAQ. V was pared by 5 bases and J by 0 bases, with 14 bases between.